These 20 T cell receptor beta chains came from one sample sequenced in a study of a mutant IDH1 vaccine in newly diagnosed glioma. Here immunoSEQ multiplex PCR was the method, and the copy in TCRdb shows in-frame clones only, minus some. The sample lists 43,000 or so clones; around 94% were seen once. The time point: week 35, safety follow-up. In the vaccine, a single dose held 300 ug of the mutant IDH1 20-mer peptide, along with topical imiquimod. Antigen specificity for these receptors is unknown. This sample comprised PBMCs, obtained from a glioma patient whose treatment included an IDH1 peptide vaccine. The receptor source for this set is a man aged 50 to 59 with glioma.

V is TRBV2 and J is TRBJ2-7; possible D gene TRBD2, 6 bases. Trimming pared 1 base from V and 4 bases from J, leaving 14 bases between. Germline loops: CDR1 SNHLY, CDR2 FYNNEI. The CDR3 length is 15 residues. CDR3 sequence (DNA): TGTGCCAGCAGTGAAGGGAACGGGAGTTGGTACGAGCAGTACTTC. Protein: CASSEGNGSWYEQYF.

The genes are TRBV2 and TRBJ1-1; 7 bases match TRBD1. This CDR3 is 14 amino acids long. V lost 5 bases and J lost 0; bases outside the gene matches: 3. Germline lookup yields CDR1 SNHLY and CDR2 FYNNEI. The CDR3 reads CASSTGTVNTEAFF. CDR3 bases: TGTGCCAGCAGTACCGGGACAGTGAACACTGAAGCTTTCTTT.

This clone was recorded only once. V is TRBV30 and J is TRBJ2-7, with D possibly TRBD2 on 6 matching bases. The V gene lost 3 bases and the J gene lost 5 bases, with 14 bases spanning the gap. CDR3 size: 13 residues. Germline loops: CDR1 GTSNPN, CDR2 SVGIG (reference sequence). The CDR3 DNA is TGTGCCTGGAGCTTGGGGGGTCCCGACGAGCAGTACTTC. As protein: CAWSLGGPDEQYF.

V is TRBV5-5 and J is TRBJ1-2, with D possibly matching TRBD1 (5 bases). The V and J ends lost 0 bases and 2 bases respectively, with 8 bases between them. Germline values: CDR1 SGHKS, CDR2 YYEKEE (reference sequence). This CDR3 is 14 amino acids long. The CDR3 DNA follows: TGTGCCAGCAGCTTGGACAGGATAAACTATGGCTACACCTTC. This encodes CASSLDRINYGYTF. Variable domain in full (rest from reference TRBV5-5 and TRBJ1-2): DAGVTQSPTHLIKTRGQQVTLRCSPISGHKSVSWYQQVLGQGPQFIFQYYEKEERGRGNFPDRFSARQFPNYSSELNVNALLLGDSALYLCASSLDRINYGYTFGSGTRLTVV.

Within the sample, this clone is medium-sized (0.01 to 0.1%). The J gene is TRBJ2-5, the V gene TRBV5-1, with D hard to call. The CDR3 length is 16 residues. V lost 0 bases and J 2 bases, leaving 14 bases between the germline ends. Germline V gene data show CDR1 as SGHRS and CDR2 as YFSETQ. The CDR3 here is CASSLAGLKPQETQYF. In DNA form, the CDR3 reads TGCGCCAGCAGCTTGGCGGGCCTTAAACCACAAGAGACCCAGTACTTC.

The chain combines TRBV2 with TRBJ2-3, with TRBD2 identical over 12 bases. In germline, CDR1 is SNHLY, CDR2 FYNNEI. V lost 5 bases and J lost 0; bases outside the gene matches: 0. The CDR3 is 15 amino acids. The CDR3 DNA reads as TGTGCCAGCAGTACTAGCGGGAGGAGCACAGATACGCAGTATTTT. Protein product: CASSTSGRSTDTQYF.

The rearrangement links TRBV29-1 to TRBJ1-2; TRBD1 aligns across 9 bases. The junction had 7 bases not matched to a gene; V was cut back by 7 bases and J by 4 bases. The CDR3 extends over 13 amino acids. In germline, CDR1 is SQVTM, CDR2 ANQGSEA. CDR3 DNA: TGCAGCGCAAAGACAGGGGGTAGCTATGGCTACACCTTC. It is translated as CSAKTGGSYGYTF.

The V and J genes are TRBV19 and TRBJ2-7; D possibly uses TRBD1 or TRBD2 (5 bases each). CDR3 length: 14 residues. With 5 bases removed from V and 2 bases from J, the gap between germline ends came to 13 bases. CDR1 and CDR2 (germline): LNHDA, SQIVND (reference sequence). The CDR3 sequence is CASSSGTLTYEQYF. The CDR3 nucleotides are TGTGCCAGTAGTTCCGGGACGCTAACCTACGAGCAGTACTTC.

This chain uses TRBV14 with TRBJ2-3; weak D call: TRBD2 (6 bases). The V gene's germline CDR1 is SGHDN and CDR2 FVKESK. CDR3 length: 13 amino acids. V gave up 6 bases and J gave up 5 bases, with 12 bases separating them. The CDR3 is CASRDGGEDTQYF. CDR3 nucleotide sequence: TGTGCCAGCAGGGACGGAGGGGAAGATACGCAGTATTTT.

V and J are TRBV2 and TRBJ2-3; 7 positions agree with TRBD1. Germline CDR1 is SNHLY and CDR2 is FYNNEI. The CDR3 has 14 amino acids. The ends lost 6 bases at V and 2 bases at J; junction bases unmatched: 5. The CDR3 DNA follows: TGTGCCAGCAGAGTCGACAGGGCCACAGATACGCAGTATTTT. Translated, it gives CASRVDRATDTQYF.

The chain couples TRBV28 to TRBJ1-5; TRBD1 might be the D (5 bases). Germline V gene lookup returns CDR1 MDHEN and CDR2 SYDVKM. The length of the CDR3 is 15 residues. Trimming left V 3 bases short and J 0 bases short, with 9 bases between. Here the CDR3 DNA reads TGTGCCAGCAGTTTCTCTGGGGGTAGCAATCAGCCCCAGCATTTT. Translating gives CASSFSGGSNQPQHF.

The genes are TRBV4-3 and TRBJ2-7; TRBD2 is a possible D gene (7 bases). In germline, CDR1 is LGHNA, CDR2 YSLEER. The CDR3 is 16 residues long. Trimming took off 0 bases at V and 3 bases at J, with 15 bases between the two ends. This chain's CDR3 is CASSQDYGGRIYEQYF. The CDR3 DNA follows: TGCGCCAGCAGCCAAGATTACGGGGGGCGGATCTACGAGCAGTACTTC.

J is TRBJ2-3 and V is TRBV30; D is unresolved. The germline V gene has CDR1 GTSNPN and CDR2 SVGIG (reference sequence). Trimming cost V 3 bases and J 8 bases, with 9 bases left between them. The CDR3 length is 11 residues. CDR3 sequence (DNA): TGTGCCTGGAGCATAGCCCGTACGCAGTATTTT. Protein: CAWSIARTQYF.

In nucleotides, the CDR3 is TGTGCCAGCAGTTTATCAGGGACCGCTATCAATCAGCCCCAGCATTTT. Translating gives CASSLSGTAINQPQHF. The gene calls are TRBV27 and TRBJ1-5, with D possibly being TRBD1 (5 bases). The CDR3 totals 16 residues. Germline V lookup: CDR1 MNHEY, CDR2 SMNVEV (reference sequence). V lost 0 bases and J lost 3, with 12 bases in between.

CDR3 sequence: CASSQGQGYGYTF. CDR3 nucleotides: TGCGCCAGCAGCCAAGGACAGGGCTATGGCTACACCTTC. The chain links TRBV4-3 to TRBJ1-2; 7 nucleotides match TRBD1. There are 13 residues in the CDR3. Germline V gene lookup returns CDR1 LGHNA and CDR2 YSLEER. V dropped 1 base and J dropped 4; count of bases not matched to a gene: 0.

In its sample, this clone was seen once. The rearrangement uses TRBV2 and TRBJ2-5, with a possible D match to TRBD1 (6 bases). Germline lookup yields CDR1 SNHLY and CDR2 FYNNEI. V lost 6 bases and J 2 bases, leaving 10 bases between the germline ends. The CDR3 is made up of 13 amino acids. The CDR3 region has the DNA TGTGCCAGCAGACTAGACAGGCAAGAGACCCAGTACTTC. Translating it yields CASRLDRQETQYF.

The V and J genes are TRBV5-1 and TRBJ2-5; D gene unclear. The CDR3 is 14 residues long. Trimming stripped 1 base from V and 0 bases from J, with 7 bases between. Germline assignment: CDR1 SGHRS and CDR2 YFSETQ. The DNA of the CDR3 is TGCGCCAGCAGCTTGACGGGCAACCAAGAGACCCAGTACTTC. It is translated as CASSLTGNQETQYF. Complete variable domain (other parts from reference TRBV5-1 and TRBJ2-5): KAGVTQTPRYLIKTRGQQVTLSCSPISGHRSVSWYQQTPGQGLQFLFEYFSETQRNKGNFPGRFSGRQFSNSRSEMNVSTLELGDSALYLCASSLTGNQETQYFGPGTRLLVL.

This chain uses TRBV5-1 with TRBJ1-2; D gene ambiguous. The V end lost 0 bases, the J end lost 4 bases, and 13 bases lay between the germline ends. The CDR3 spans 15 residues. The V gene's germline CDR1 is SGHRS and CDR2 YFSETQ. CDR3 protein: CASSLGGILGYGYTF. For the CDR3, the DNA is TGCGCCAGCAGCTTGGGTGGGATTTTGGGCTATGGCTACACCTTC.

This sequence joins TRBV5-1 and TRBJ2-1, with D perhaps matching TRBD2 (6 bases). CDR1 is SGHRS and CDR2 is YFSETQ in the germline V gene. The CDR3 covers 14 residues. V was clipped by 4 bases and J by 7 bases, with 15 bases between them. DNA of the CDR3: TGCGCCAGCAGCGCCGGGACTGAAGGGAATGAGCAGTTCTTC. Protein product: CASSAGTEGNEQFF.

The rearrangement joins TRBV28 to TRBJ1-3, with D tentatively TRBD1 (5 bases). V lost 3 bases to trimming and J lost 2 bases, with 8 bases between them. The length of the CDR3 is 14 residues. Germline V CDR1 and CDR2: MDHEN, SYDVKM. The CDR3 DNA follows: TGTGCCAGCAGTTTTTCAGGGACTGGAAACACCATATATTTT. Encoded protein: CASSFSGTGNTIYF. The full variable domain, rest sourced from reference TRBV28 and TRBJ1-3, is DVKVTQSSRYLVKRTGEKVFLECVQDMDHENMFWYRQDPGLGLRLIYFSYDVKMKEKGDIPEGYSVSREKKERFSLILESASTNQTSMYLCASSFSGTGNTIYFGEGSWLTVV.